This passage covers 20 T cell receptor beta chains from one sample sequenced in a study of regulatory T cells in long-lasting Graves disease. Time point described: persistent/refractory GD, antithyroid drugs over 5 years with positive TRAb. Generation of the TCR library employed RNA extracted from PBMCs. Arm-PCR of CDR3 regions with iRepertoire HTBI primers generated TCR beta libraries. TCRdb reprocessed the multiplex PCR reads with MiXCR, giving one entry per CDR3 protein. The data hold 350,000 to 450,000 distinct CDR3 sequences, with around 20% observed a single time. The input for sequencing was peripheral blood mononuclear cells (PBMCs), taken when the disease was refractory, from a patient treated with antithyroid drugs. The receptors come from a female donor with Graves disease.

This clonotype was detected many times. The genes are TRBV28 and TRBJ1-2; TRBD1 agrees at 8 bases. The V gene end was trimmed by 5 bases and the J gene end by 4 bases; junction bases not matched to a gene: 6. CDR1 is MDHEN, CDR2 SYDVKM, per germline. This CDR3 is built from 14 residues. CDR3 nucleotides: TGTGCCAGCAGTCCACAGGGGGAAGGCTATGGCTACACCTTC. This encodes CASSPQGEGYGYTF.

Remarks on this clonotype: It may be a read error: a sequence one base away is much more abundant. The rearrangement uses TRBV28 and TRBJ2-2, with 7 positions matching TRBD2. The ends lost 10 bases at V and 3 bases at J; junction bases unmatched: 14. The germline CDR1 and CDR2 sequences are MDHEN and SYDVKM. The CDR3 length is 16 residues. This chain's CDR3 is CANNSGGGPDTGELFF. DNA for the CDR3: TGTGCCAACAACTCGGGGGGAGGGCCCGACACCGGGGAGCTGTTTTTT.

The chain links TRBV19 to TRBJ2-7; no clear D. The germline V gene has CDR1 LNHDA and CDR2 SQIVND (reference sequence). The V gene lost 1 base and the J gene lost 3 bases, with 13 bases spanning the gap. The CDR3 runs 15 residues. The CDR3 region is CASSIAFENIYEQYF. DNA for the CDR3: TGTGCCAGTAGTATAGCATTCGAGAACATCTACGAGCAGTACTTC.

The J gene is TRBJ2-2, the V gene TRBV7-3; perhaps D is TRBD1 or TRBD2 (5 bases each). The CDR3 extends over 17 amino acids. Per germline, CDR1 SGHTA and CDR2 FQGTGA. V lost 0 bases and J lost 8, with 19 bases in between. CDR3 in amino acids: CASSLTLGTKQRGELFF. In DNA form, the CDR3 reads TGTGCCAGCAGCTTAACGCTGGGGACGAAGCAACGGGGGGAGCTGTTTTTT.

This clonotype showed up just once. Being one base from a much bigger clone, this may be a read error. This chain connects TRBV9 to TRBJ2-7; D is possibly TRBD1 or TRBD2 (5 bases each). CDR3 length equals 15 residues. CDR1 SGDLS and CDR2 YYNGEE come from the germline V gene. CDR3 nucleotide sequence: TGTGCCAGCAGTTCCGGGTCAGGGAGCTCCTACGAGCGGTACTTC. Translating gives CASSSGSGSSYERYF.

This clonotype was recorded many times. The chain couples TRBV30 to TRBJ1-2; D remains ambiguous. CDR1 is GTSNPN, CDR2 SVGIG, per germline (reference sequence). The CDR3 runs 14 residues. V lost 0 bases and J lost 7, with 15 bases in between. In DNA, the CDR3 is TGTGCCTGGAGTGTAAACCGATCCCCGAGTGGCTACACCTTC. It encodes CAWSVNRSPSGYTF.

The CDR3 sequence: CASSFGLAGSETQYF. Written as DNA, the CDR3 is TGTGCCAGCAGCTTCGGTCTAGCGGGCTCTGAGACCCAGTACTTC. J is TRBJ2-5 and V is TRBV11-3; TRBD2 matches at 8 bases. Trimming took 3 bases from V and 5 from J; bases not matched to a gene: 8. CDR1 is SGHNT and CDR2 is YENEEA in the germline V gene. The CDR3 contains 15 residues.

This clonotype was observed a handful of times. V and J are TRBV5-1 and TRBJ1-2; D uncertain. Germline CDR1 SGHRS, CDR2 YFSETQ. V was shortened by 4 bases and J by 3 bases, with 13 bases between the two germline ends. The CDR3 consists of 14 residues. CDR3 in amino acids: CASSIQAEDYGYTF. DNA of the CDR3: TGCGCCAGCAGCATACAAGCAGAAGACTATGGCTACACCTTC.

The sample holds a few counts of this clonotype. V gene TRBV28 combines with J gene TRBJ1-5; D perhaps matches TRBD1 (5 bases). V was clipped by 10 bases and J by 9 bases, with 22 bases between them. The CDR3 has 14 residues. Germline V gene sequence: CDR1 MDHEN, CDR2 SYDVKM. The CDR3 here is CATDPNAGRGPQHF. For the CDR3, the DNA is TGTGCCACCGACCCGAACGCTGGGAGGGGGCCCCAGCATTTT.

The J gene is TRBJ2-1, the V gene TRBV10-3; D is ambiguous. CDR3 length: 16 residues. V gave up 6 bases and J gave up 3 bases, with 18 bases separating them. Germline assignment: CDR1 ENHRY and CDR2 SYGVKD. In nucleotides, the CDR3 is TGTGCCATCAGCCCTGAGATCAACTCCAACTACAATGAGCAGTTCTTC. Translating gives CAISPEINSNYNEQFF.

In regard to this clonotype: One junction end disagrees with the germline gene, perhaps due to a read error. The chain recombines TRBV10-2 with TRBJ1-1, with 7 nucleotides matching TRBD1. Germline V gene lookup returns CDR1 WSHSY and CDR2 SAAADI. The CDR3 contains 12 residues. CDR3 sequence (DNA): TGTGCCAGCAGCAGACAGGGAGGCGAAGCTTTCTTT. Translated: CASSRQGGEAFF.

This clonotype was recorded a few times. The CDR3 reads CASSSIPSGELFF. CDR3 coding DNA: TGCGCCAGCAGCTCCATACCCTCCGGGGAGCTGTTTTTT. This chain links TRBV5-1 with TRBJ2-2, with unresolved D. Germline V CDR1 and CDR2: SGHRS, YFSETQ. Trimming left V 3 bases short and J 6 bases short, with 9 bases between. The CDR3 has 13 residues.

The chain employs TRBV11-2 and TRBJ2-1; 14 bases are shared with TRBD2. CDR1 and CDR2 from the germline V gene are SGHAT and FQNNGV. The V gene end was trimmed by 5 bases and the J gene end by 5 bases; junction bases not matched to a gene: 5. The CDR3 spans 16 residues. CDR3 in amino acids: CASSPLTSGRDNEQFF. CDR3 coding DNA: TGTGCCAGCAGCCCGCTGACTAGCGGGAGGGACAATGAGCAGTTCTTC.

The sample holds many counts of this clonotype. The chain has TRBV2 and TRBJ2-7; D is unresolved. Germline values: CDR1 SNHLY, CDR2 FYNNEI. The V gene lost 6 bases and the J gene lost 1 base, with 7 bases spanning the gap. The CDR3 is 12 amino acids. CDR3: CASRELSYEQYF. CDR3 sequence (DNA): TGTGCCAGCAGGGAACTGTCCTACGAGCAGTACTTC.

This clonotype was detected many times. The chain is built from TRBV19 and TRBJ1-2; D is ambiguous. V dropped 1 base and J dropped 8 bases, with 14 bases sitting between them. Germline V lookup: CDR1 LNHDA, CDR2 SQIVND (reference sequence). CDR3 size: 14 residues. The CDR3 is CASSIGTAQRGYTF. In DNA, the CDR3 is TGTGCCAGTAGTATAGGGACCGCCCAACGGGGCTACACCTTC.

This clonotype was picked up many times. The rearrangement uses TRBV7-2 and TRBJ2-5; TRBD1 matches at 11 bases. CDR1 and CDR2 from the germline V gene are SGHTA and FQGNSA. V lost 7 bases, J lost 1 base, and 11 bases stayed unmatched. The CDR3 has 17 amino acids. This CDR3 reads CASNNIWGQGGQETQYF. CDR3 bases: TGTGCCAGCAACAATATTTGGGGACAGGGGGGCCAAGAGACCCAGTACTTC.

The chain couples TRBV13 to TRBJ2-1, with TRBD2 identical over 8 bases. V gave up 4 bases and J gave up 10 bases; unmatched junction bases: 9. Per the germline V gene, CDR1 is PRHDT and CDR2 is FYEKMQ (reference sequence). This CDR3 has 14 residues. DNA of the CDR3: TGTGCCAGCAGCTCAAATACACTAGCGGCCGAGCAGTTCTTC. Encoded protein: CASSSNTLAAEQFF.

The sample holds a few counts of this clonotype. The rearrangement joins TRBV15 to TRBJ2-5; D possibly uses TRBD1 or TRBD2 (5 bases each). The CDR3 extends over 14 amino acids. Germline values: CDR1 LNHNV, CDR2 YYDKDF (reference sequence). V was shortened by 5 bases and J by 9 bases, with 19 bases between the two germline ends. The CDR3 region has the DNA TGTGCCACCAGCGGAACCGGGACCTCTAACTCCCAGTACTTC. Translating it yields CATSGTGTSNSQYF. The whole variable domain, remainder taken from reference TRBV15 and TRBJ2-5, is DAMVIQNPRYQVTQFGKPVTLSCSQTLNHNVMYWYQQKSSQAPKLLFHYYDKDFNNEADTPDNFQSRRPNTSFCFLDIRSPGLGDTAMYLCATSGTGTSNSQYFGPGTRLLVL.

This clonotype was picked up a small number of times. CDR3 residues: CRMAHSDHTEAFF. CDR3 DNA: TGCAGGATGGCCCACAGCGACCACACTGAAGCTTTCTTT. The chain combines TRBV20-1 with TRBJ1-1; no reliable D call. The CDR3 contains 13 residues. Germline V CDR1 and CDR2: DFQATT, SNEGSKA (reference sequence).

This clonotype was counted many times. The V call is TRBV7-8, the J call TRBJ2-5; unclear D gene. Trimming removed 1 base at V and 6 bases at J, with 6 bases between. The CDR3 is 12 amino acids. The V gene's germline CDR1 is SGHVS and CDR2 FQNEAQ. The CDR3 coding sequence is TGTGCCAGCAGCTTAGTCGGGCAGACCCAGTACTTC. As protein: CASSLVGQTQYF.